Sequencing of this T cell receptor (beta chain) was carried out in a study of identifying expanded T cells in peripheral blood. Study-level findings and limits: Variance in clone template counts between approximately two-week samples significantly increased with total template count across all healthy donors. Differentially abundant clones: around 1.2 between replicates, 16.4 at two to three weeks, 18 to 20 at four.

TCRdb keeps only in-frame clones here, not all; method: immunoSEQ multiplex PCR. The sample has about 82,000 clones, about 87% seen once. With 2 bases clipped from V and 4 bases from J, the junction kept 5 bases outside the gene matches. CDR1 MNHEY and CDR2 SMNVEV come from the germline V gene (reference sequence). The CDR3 is 16 residues long. Remarks on this clone: Antigen specificity is unknown.

Healthy donors had no documented immune events, such as infections, while sampled. The sequence was collected from a person between 18 and 75 years old in good health. The chain carries TRBV27 and TRBJ2-3; 11 bases align to TRBD1. Specimen: blood. The CDR3 DNA sequence: TGTGCCAGCAGTTTAGCTCCGGGACAGGGGGCAGATACGCAGTATTTT. It is translated as CASSLAPGQGADTQYF.